This paragraph covers one T cell receptor (beta chain) sequence. No antigen is known for it. This specimen belongs to a study of CD4 T cells in relation to SARS-CoV-2 and coronaviruses. Study in general: Convalescent patients were about eight males and 4 females; two were Hispanic.

The table came from immunoSEQ multiplex PCR; TCRdb's copy has only in-frame clones and leaves some out. The sample has about 38,000 clones; roughly 90% are singletons. Study-level points and caveats: According to naive versus memory sequencing, detected responses are memory recall, not newly primed. Crossreactivity was assessed only for spike protein, not other viral proteins.

Specimen: memory CD4+ T cells from PBMCs. The clonotype originates from an adult with COVID-19.

The CDR3 protein is CASSYPSPTTQETQYF. The CDR3, as DNA: TGTGCCAGCAGTTACCCGTCCCCGACTACCCAAGAGACCCAGTACTTC. The chain has TRBV6-2 or TRBV6-3 and TRBJ2-5, with D maybe TRBD2 (5 bases). The CDR3 runs to 16 residues. The ends were cut back, 2 bases at V and 1 base at J, with 14 bases in the middle. The germline CDR1 and CDR2 sequences are MNHEY and SVGEGT.